This T cell receptor beta chain derives from a study of lymphopenia after photon versus proton radiotherapy. Clones were sequenced by immunoSEQ multiplex PCR, and TCRdb holds only the in-frame ones, with some missing. The repertoire has about 83,000 clones, around four fifths of them found once; the top ten carry approximately 1.4%. Deletions cut 1 base from V and 3 bases from J, with 16 bases between. Germline V gives CDR1 MGHRA, CDR2 YSYEKL. The CDR3 sequence is 18 residues long. Overall study results and limits: Under photons, naive T cells and diversity fell while effector/memory populations rose. Authors raise, but do not show, better survival with proton therapy. Post-nadir diversity loss with photons came from oligoclonal expansion, particularly CD8+ Temra cells. Larger post-nadir TCR diversity loss correlated inversely with survival in deceased patients.

Comment on this clone: Its target is unknown.

This receptor was obtained from a man in his fifties or sixties with pancreatic cancer. The J gene is TRBJ1-6, the V gene TRBV4-1; no firm D call. The source material was peripheral blood, sampled from a patient treated with proton-based radiotherapy. DNA for the CDR3: TGCGCCAGCAGCCAAGGTTTCCTGCCGCGCTTCTATAATTCACCCCTCCACTTT. The encoded protein is CASSQGFLPRFYNSPLHF.